The following is a TCR beta chain sequence with its context. The sample is drawn from a study of T-cell reconstitution after alpha-beta-depleted transplantation in children. Trimming took 11 bases from V and 7 from J; bases not matched to a gene: 6. Per germline, CDR1 ENHRY and CDR2 SYGVKD. The CDR3 runs 13 residues. Unique molecular identifiers were used to barcode this TCRbeta library. One entry per CDR3 protein results from TCRdb running MiXCR on the PCR reads. The sample holds just over 350,000 distinct CDR3 sequences, roughly 15% seen once. The V call is TRBV10-3, the J call TRBJ2-2; 11 bases are shared with TRBD2. This specimen was PBMCs, taken from the stem cell graft. The receptor's source is a human donor who donated a stem cell graft to a child with Fanconi anemia. Here the CDR3 reads CAVSGGAGGELFF. In DNA, the CDR3 is TGTGCCGTTAGCGGGGGGGCCGGCGGGGAGCTGTTTTTT.